This T cell receptor (beta chain) is drawn from a study of human T cells and chemical hapten exposure. Study summary: Sensitization involved placing 2% DPC onto a roughly 2 cm by roughly 2 cm region of upper inner arm skin. TCR yields differed between samples (mainly from small differences in pooled library volume).

This clonotype was counted ten times or more. Stated time point: patch test 1, 2 weeks after DPC sensitization. As for treatment: therapeutic diphenylcyclopropenone sensitization with weekly scalp DPC. From the RACE reads, TCRdb called clonotypes with MiXCR, one entry per CDR3 protein. The sample contains roughly 380,000 distinct CDR3 sequences, more than 4.5% of which appear only once. Germline lookup yields CDR1 SGHRS and CDR2 YFSETQ. The CDR3 loop spans 16 amino acids. V dropped 0 bases and J dropped 3 bases, with 15 bases sitting between them. This TCR was recovered from a woman aged 50 to 65 with alopecia areata. Some clones in this sample may be carry-over from other donors' samples. Here the sequenced sample was whole blood, taken in connection with sensitization to the hapten diphenylcyclopropenone (DPC). V is TRBV5-1 and J is TRBJ1-1, with a possible D match to TRBD1 (6 bases). In nucleotides, the CDR3 is TGCGCCAGCAGCTTGGGTACAGGGCGCGGGGACACTGAAGCTTTCTTT. This translates into CASSLGTGRGDTEAFF.